This paragraph reports one T cell receptor beta chain. Germline CDR1 DFQATT, CDR2 SNEGSKA (reference sequence). The CDR3 spans 16 residues. The germline V and J ends were trimmed by 3 bases and 5 bases, with 21 bases remaining between them. The entry originates in a study of CD8 T cells in Susac syndrome. Sequencing of TCR beta, carried out with a high-throughput approach, was applied to CD8+ and CD4+ T cells from the blood. Negative isolation yielded CD8+ and CD4+ T cells; FACS enriched TEMRA cells. A quantity of roughly 0.5 to 1 ug RNA underwent reverse transcription using random hexamers. TCRdb itself ran the immunoSEQ multiplex PCR reads through MiXCR, one entry per CDR3 protein. Of over 120,000 distinct CDR3 sequences in the sample, approximately 94% were seen once.

The chain uses TRBV20-1 and TRBJ2-3; D unresolved. Sequenced sample: CD4+ T cells from PBMCs. This TCR came from a human donor in good health. DNA for the CDR3: TGCAGTGCTAGGCCACTTAGCTGGGTGGGAATAGATACGCAGTATTTT. Encoded protein: CSARPLSWVGIDTQYF.